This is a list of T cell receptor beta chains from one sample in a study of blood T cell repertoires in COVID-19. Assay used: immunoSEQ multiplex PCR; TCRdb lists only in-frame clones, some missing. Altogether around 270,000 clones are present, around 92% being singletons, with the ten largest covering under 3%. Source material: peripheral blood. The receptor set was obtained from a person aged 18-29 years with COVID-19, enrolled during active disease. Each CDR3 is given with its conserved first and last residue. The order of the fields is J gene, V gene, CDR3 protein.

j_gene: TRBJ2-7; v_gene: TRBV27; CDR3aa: CASSFGGASYEQYF
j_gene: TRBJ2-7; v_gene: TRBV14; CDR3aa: CASSPTGVDEQYF
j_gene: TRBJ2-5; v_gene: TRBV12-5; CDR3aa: CASGRSGTAQETQYF
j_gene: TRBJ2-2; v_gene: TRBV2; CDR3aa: CASSVAGELFF
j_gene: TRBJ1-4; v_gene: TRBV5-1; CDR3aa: CASSPGLQMNEKLFF
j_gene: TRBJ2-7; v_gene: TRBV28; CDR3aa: CASSLLAGDREQYF
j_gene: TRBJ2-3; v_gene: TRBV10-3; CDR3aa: CAISQTTTMGTDTQYF
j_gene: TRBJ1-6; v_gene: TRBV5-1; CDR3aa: CASSGDSHVYNSPLHF
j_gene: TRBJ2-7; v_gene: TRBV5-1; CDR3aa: CASSLFPRDSTGEQYF
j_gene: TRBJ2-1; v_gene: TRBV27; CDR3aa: CASSFRLAGEQFF
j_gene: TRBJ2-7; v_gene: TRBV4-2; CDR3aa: CASSLIAGGSYEQYF
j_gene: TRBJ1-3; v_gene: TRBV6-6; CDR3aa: CASSEGQGLGNTIYF
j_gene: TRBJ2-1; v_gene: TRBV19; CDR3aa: CASSTHRGRENEQFF
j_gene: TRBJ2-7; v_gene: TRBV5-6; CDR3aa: CASSPAQRRGTYEQYF
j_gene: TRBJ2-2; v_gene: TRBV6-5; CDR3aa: CASSYSGTGAGELFF
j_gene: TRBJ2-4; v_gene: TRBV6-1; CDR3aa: CASSEPTSRFKNIQYF
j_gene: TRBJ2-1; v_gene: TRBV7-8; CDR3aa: CASSSPDSYNEQFF
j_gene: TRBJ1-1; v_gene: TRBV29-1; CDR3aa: CSVEVAGKNTEAFF
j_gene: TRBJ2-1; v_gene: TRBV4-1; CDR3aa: CASSQDFNSNEQFF
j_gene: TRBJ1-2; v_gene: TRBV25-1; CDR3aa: CASSHLSGQAGDGYTF
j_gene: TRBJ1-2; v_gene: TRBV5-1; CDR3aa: CASSPGGQGSYGYTF
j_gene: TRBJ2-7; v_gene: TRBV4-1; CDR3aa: CASSLRGTSGSYEQYF
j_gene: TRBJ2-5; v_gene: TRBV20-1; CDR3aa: CSARGQETQYF
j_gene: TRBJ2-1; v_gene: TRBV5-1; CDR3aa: CASSLFLAGESEQFF
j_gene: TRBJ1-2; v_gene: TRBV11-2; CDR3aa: CASSPDRDYGYTF
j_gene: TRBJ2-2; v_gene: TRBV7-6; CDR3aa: CASSLAIGVGTGELFF
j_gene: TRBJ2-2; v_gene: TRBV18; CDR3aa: CASSPGTGPNTGELFF
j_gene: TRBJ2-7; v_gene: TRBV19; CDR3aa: CASDKAGGQYEQYF
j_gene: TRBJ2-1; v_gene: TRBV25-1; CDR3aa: CASSESGREAGNEQFF
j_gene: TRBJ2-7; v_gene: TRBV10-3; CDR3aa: CAISGPGVPEQYF
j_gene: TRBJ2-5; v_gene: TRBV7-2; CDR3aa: CASSLPGPRGETQYF
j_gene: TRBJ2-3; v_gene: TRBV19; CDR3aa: CASSIEGALSTDTQYF
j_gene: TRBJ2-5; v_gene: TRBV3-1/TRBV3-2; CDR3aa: CASSQAIQTRETQYF
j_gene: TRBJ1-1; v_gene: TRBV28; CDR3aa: CASSSSTGEIGAFF
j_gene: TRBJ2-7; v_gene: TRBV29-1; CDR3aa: CSVSGQGTFFYEQYF
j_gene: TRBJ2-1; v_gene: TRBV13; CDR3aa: CASSHGLADQIEQFF
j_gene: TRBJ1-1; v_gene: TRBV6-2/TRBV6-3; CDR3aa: CASSYSRGQGEAFF
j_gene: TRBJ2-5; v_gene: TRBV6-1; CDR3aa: CASSEFLEQTQYF
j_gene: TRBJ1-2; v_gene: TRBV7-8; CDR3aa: CASSLDGRGDYGYTF
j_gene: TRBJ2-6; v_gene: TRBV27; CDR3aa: CASSSRSGAGTGANVLTF
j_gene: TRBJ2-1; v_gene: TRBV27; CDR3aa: CASSLGAEAYNEQFF
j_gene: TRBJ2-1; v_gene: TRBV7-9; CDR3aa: CASSPTGSYNEQFF
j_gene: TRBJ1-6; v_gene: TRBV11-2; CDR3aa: CASSLNREQSPLHF
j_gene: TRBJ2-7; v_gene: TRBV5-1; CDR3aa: CASSAHRDRGPYEQYF
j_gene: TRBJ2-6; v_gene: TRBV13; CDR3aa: CASSLRGSGANVLTF
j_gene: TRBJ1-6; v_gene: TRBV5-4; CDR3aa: CASSLAGSSYNSPLHF
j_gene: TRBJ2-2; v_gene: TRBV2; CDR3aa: CASRRQGATGELFF
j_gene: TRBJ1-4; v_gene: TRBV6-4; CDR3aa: CAGGISEKLFF
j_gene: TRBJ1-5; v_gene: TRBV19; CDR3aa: CASTYDRGMVDNQPQHF
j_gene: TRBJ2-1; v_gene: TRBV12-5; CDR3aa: CASGFGGSSYNEQFF
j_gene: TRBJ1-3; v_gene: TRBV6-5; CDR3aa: CASRDSSGNTIYF
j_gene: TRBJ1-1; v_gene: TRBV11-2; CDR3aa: CASSARSGNIMGTEAFF
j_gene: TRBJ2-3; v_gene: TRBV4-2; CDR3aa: CASSLGGQSTDTQYF
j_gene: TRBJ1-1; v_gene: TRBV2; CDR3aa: CASSVRNEAFF
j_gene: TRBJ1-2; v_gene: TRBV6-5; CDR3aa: CASKPRQILYGYTF
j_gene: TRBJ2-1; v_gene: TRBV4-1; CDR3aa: CASSQEGGRTSAYNEQFF
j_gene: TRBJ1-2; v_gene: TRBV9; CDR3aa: CASSVAGKGGYTF
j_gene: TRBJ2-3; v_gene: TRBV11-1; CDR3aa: CASSLLLAGPDTQYF